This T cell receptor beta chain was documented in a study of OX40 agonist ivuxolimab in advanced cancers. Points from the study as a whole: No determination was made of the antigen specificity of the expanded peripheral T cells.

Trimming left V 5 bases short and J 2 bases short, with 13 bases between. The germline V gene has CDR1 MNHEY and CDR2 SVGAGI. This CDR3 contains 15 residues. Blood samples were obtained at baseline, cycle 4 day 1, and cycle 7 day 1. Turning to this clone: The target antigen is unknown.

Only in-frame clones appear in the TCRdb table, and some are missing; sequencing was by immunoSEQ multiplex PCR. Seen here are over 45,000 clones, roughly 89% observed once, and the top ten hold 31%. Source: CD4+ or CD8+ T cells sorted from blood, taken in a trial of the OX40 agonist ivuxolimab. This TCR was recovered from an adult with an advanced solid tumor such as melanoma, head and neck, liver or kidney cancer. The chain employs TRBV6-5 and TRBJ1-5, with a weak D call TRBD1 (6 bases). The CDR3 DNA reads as TGTGCCAGCAGTGCACAGGGCCTTGGCAATCAGCCCCAGCATTTT. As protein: CASSAQGLGNQPQHF.